The entry below describes one TCR beta chain. Its antigen is as yet unknown. These data come from a study of T cell repertoires in cytomegalovirus infection. Each CDR3 protein gets one entry after TCRdb re-called the reads with MiXCR. The profile shows 450,000 to 650,000 distinct CDR3 sequences, almost 40% of them singletons. CDR3 length: 14 residues. CDR1 is DFQATT, CDR2 SNEGSKA, per germline (reference sequence). V lost 6 bases and J lost 2, with 16 bases in between. The sequenced sample was cultured PBMCs, obtained from culture after CMV antigen stimulation. The origin of this receptor is a human donor in good health (CMV status not recorded). Some clones in this sample may be carry-over from other donors' samples. The chain is built from TRBV20-1 and TRBJ2-5, with no clear D. The CDR3 sequence is CSAADSYIQETQYF. CDR3 nucleotide sequence: TGCAGTGCCGCAGACTCTTACATACAAGAGACCCAGTACTTC.